This T cell receptor beta chain was observed in a study of blood T cells in healthy people across ages. Study results and limitations: It was the long-lived donors that had more naive CD4+ cells and higher diversity than aged donors.

The germline CDR1 and CDR2 sequences are LGHNA and YNFKEQ. The CDR3 runs to 13 residues. V gave up 0 bases and J gave up 9 bases, with 9 bases separating them. Remarks on this clonotype: No antigen is known for it.

Total RNA amounts of at least 5 micrograms were extracted per sample. A sample-barcoded 5' primer and a J-beta primer mix were used in a second PCR of about 7 to 12 cycles. Each cDNA molecule was tagged by a template-switch adaptor that had 12 random nucleotides. A minimum of 2.5 million CDR3-containing paired-end reads was obtained for each sample. TCRdb reanalysed the 5' RACE reads using MiXCR and keeps one entry per CDR3 protein. The table lists 1,500,000 or so distinct CDR3 sequences, approximately 60% of them singletons. The material sequenced was blood. This receptor was obtained from a man younger than 35 in good health. V gene TRBV4-2 combines with J gene TRBJ2-1; D is perhaps TRBD2 (5 bases). The CDR3: CASSQDLLAEQFF. In nucleotides, the CDR3 is TGTGCCAGCAGCCAAGATCTTCTAGCTGAGCAGTTCTTC.